These 5 T cell receptor beta chains share one sample of origin, sequenced in a study of blood T cell repertoires in COVID-19 (TCRdb year 2020). Library method: the immunoSEQ multiplex PCR assay. This is the immuneACCESS table as TCRdb keeps it, with only in-frame sequences that have V and J called. A part of the clones is gone; compared with another copy, unresolved V genes explain less than half, and the rest is unexplained. The sample table lists fewer than 110,000 clones, approximately 88% of them with a count of one. The ten largest clones represent 12% of the sample. What was sequenced was peripheral blood. The receptor source for this set is a human donor in a cohort sampled during active COVID-19.

The chain uses TRBV3-1 (or the pseudogene TRBV3-2) and TRBJ1-6; D remains unclear. Trimming removed 4 bases from V and 0 bases from J, with 7 bases in between. The length of the CDR3 is 15 residues. Germline values: CDR1 LGHDT, CDR2 YNNKEL (reference sequence). CDR3 amino acids: CASSPRSSYNSPLHF. The CDR3 nucleotides are TGTGCCAGCAGCCCAAGGAGCTCCTATAATTCACCCCTCCACTTT.

The chain uses TRBV10-3 and TRBJ2-1; TRBD2 is a possible D gene (5 bases). Germline values: CDR1 ENHRY, CDR2 SYGVKD. This CDR3 has 12 amino acids. V was trimmed by 4 bases and J by 8 bases, leaving 9 bases between them. The CDR3 spells CAISGTDYEQFF. CDR3 in DNA: TGTGCCATCAGTGGGACGGACTATGAGCAGTTCTTC.

V is TRBV5-8 and J is TRBJ1-2, with 10 bases fitting TRBD1. V gave up 3 bases and J gave up 5 bases; unmatched junction bases: 10. Germline lookup yields CDR1 SGHTS and CDR2 YDEGEE. The CDR3 totals 16 residues. The CDR3 coding sequence is TGTGCCAGCAGCTCGGGGACAGGGGCCCCTCTATATGGCTACACCTTC. Its translation is CASSSGTGAPLYGYTF.

V usage is TRBV18 and J usage is TRBJ1-1; D remains unclear. CDR1 and CDR2 from the germline V gene are KGHSH and LQKENI. Trimming removed 4 bases from V and 1 base from J, with 10 bases in between. This CDR3 has 14 residues. The CDR3 sequence: CASSLVRENTEAFF. The CDR3 coding sequence is TGTGCCAGCTCACTAGTGCGAGAGAACACTGAAGCTTTCTTT. Full variable domain (missing parts from reference TRBV18 and TRBJ1-1): NAGVMQNPRHLVRRRGQEARLRCSPMKGHSHVYWYRQLPEEGLKFMVYLQKENIIDESGMPKERFSAEFPKEGPSILRIQQVVRGDSAAYFCASSLVRENTEAFFGQGTRLTVV.

The genes are TRBV3-1 (or the pseudogene TRBV3-2) and TRBJ2-3; D is possibly TRBD1 (6 bases). This CDR3 contains 15 residues. Germline CDR1 LGHDT, CDR2 YNNKEL (reference sequence). Trimming shortened V by 4 bases and J by 4 bases, and 15 bases separated the two germline ends. As DNA, the CDR3 is TGTGCCAGCAGCCGGGACACCCCGTTTTCAGATACGCAGTATTTT. Protein: CASSRDTPFSDTQYF.